The entry below gives a single T cell receptor beta chain sequence along with its context. Its antigen remains unknown. The junction departs from germline at one end; a sequencing error may be responsible. The data stem from a study of OX40 agonist ivuxolimab in advanced cancers. At the level of the study: People in dose escalation had one of these cancers: hepatocellular carcinoma, melanoma, renal cell or head and neck cancer. Having had anti-PD-1, anti-PD-L1 or anti-CTLA-4 therapy before was allowed, and approximately 40% had some. Partial response was recorded in three patients: one hepatocellular carcinoma and two cutaneous melanoma cases.

The CDR3 runs 15 residues. From germline, CDR1 is SSHAT and CDR2 FNYEAQ (reference sequence). Assay used: immunoSEQ multiplex PCR; TCRdb lists only in-frame clones, some missing. The data hold approximately 79,000 clones, with 94% observed a single time. Whole-study findings and limits: Doses of 0.1 to 3.0 mg/kg were accompanied by clonal expansion of CD4+ and CD8+ blood T cells by week 6.

Source: CD4+ or CD8+ T cells sorted from blood, taken in a trial of the OX40 agonist ivuxolimab. The TCR comes from an adult with an advanced solid tumor such as melanoma, head and neck, liver or kidney cancer. The rearrangement uses TRBV7-7 and TRBJ1-4; 8 bases agree with TRBD1. The CDR3 DNA sequence: TGTGCTAGCAGCTTAGGTCAGGGGGCTGGGGAAAAACTGTTTTTT. Its protein product is CASSLGQGAGEKLFF. The variable domain in full, with the rest retrieved from reference TRBV7-7 and TRBJ1-4, is GAGVSQSPRYKVTKRGQDVTLRCDPISSHATLYWYQQALGQGPEFLTYFNYEAQPDKSGLPSDRFSAERPEGSISTLTIQRTEQRDSAMYRCASSLGQGAGEKLFFGSGTQLSVL.